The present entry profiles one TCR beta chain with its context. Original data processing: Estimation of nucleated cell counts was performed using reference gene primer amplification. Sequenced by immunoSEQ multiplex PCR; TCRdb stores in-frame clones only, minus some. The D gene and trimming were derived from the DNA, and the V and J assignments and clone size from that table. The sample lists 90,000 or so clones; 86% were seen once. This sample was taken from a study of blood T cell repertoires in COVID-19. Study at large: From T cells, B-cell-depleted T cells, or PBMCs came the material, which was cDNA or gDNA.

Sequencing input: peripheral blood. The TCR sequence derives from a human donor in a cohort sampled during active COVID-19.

Here the CDR3 reads CASRPLLAGGEQFF. Written as DNA, the CDR3 is TGTGCCAGCAGACCACTACTAGCGGGTGGTGAGCAGTTCTTC. The chain joins TRBV2 to TRBJ2-1; 9 bases fit TRBD2. The CDR3 has 14 amino acids. V gave up 6 bases and J gave up 9 bases; unmatched junction bases: 9. CDR1 is SNHLY and CDR2 is FYNNEI in the germline V gene.